A single sample gave rise to the 17 T cell receptor beta chains below, sequenced in a study of metastatic and nonmetastatic thyroid tumors. TCRdb re-called the PCR reads with MiXCR. Counted here are around 10,000 clones, under 30% occurring once; the ten biggest clones make up about 9.4%. Prior to thyroid surgery, none of the patients had received any treatment. Sequenced sample: tumor tissue. Receptors originate from a female donor with papillary thyroid cancer or a benign thyroid nodule (not recorded which). Some clones in this sample may be carry-over from other donors' samples.

This chain joins TRBV7-2 and TRBJ2-3, with TRBD1 matching 8 bases. The CDR3 sequence is 11 residues long. In germline, CDR1 is SGHTA, CDR2 FQGNSA. Trimming cost V 4 bases and J 10 bases; bases outside gene matches: 1. The CDR3 nucleotides are TGTGCCAGCAGCTACAGGGGGGCGCAGTATTTT. Translation: CASSYRGAQYF.

By share of the sample, this clone is medium-sized. The chain uses TRBV6-1 and TRBJ2-7; D remains ambiguous. Trimming stripped 6 bases from V and 2 bases from J, with 11 bases between. Germline CDR1 reads MNHNS; CDR2 reads SASEGT. The CDR3 runs 13 residues. CDR3 sequence (DNA): TGTGCCAGCAGGGATGACATAGCCTACGAGCAGTACTTC. Its translation is CASRDDIAYEQYF.

This clone is deemed medium-sized. The chain is built from TRBV7-2 and TRBJ1-1, with no clear D. Germline V CDR1 and CDR2: SGHTA, FQGNSA. Trimming left V 1 base short and J 0 bases short, with 9 bases between. This CDR3 comprises 15 residues. In nucleotides, the CDR3 is TGTGCCAGCAGCTTAGGGGTCAGACTGAACACTGAAGCTTTCTTT. Its translation: CASSLGVRLNTEAFF. The variable domain in full, completed from reference TRBV7-2 and TRBJ1-1, reads GAGVSQSPSNKVTEKGKDVELRCDPISGHTALYWYRQSLGQGLEFLIYFQGNSAPDKSGLPSDRFSAERTGGSVSTLTIQRTQQEDSAVYLCASSLGVRLNTEAFFGQGTRLTVV.

In this sample, this clone turned up a few times. The chain uses TRBV27 and TRBJ2-2, with a weak D call TRBD1 (5 bases). The CDR3 runs 14 residues. Looked up from germline, CDR1 is MNHEY and CDR2 is SMNVEV (reference sequence). Deletions cut 7 bases from V and 3 bases from J, with 12 bases between. The CDR3 coding sequence is TGTGCCAGCACCCGAGACAGATACACCGGGGAGCTGTTTTTT. It translates to CASTRDRYTGELFF.

This chain uses TRBV19 with TRBJ2-1; D gene ambiguous. This CDR3 contains 12 residues. Trimming took 3 bases from V and 7 from J, leaving 7 bases between them. Germline CDR1 reads LNHDA; CDR2 reads SQIVND (reference sequence). In DNA form, the CDR3 reads TGTGCCAGTAGTATTCCTGGGAATGAGCAGTTCTTC. This encodes CASSIPGNEQFF.

By sample fraction, this clone is medium-sized. V usage is TRBV7-2 and J usage is TRBJ2-7, with TRBD2 matching over 10 bases. The CDR3 totals 17 residues. V trimming: 1 base; J trimming: 5 bases; junction bases outside the gene matches: 11. Per the germline V gene, CDR1 is SGHTA and CDR2 is FQGNSA. The CDR3 sequence: CASSLGAGGPLLDEQYF. The CDR3 nucleotides read TGTGCCAGCAGCTTAGGAGCGGGAGGGCCCCTTTTGGACGAGCAGTACTTC.

This clone turned up a few times. The CDR3: CASSGPTRLNTEAFF. The DNA of the CDR3 is TGTGCCAGCAGTGGTCCCACGCGCCTGAACACTGAAGCTTTCTTT. The J gene is TRBJ1-1, the V gene TRBV6-1; no clear D gene. Per the germline V gene, CDR1 is MNHNS and CDR2 is SASEGT. V lost 4 bases to trimming and J lost 0 bases, with 12 bases between them. The CDR3 length is 15 residues.

This clone has only a few counts. This chain joins TRBV5-8 and TRBJ2-7, with D possibly matching TRBD1 (5 bases). This CDR3 has 15 residues. V was cut by 0 bases and J by 3 bases, with 13 bases left in between. Germline loops: CDR1 SGHTS, CDR2 YDEGEE. The CDR3 coding sequence is TGTGCCAGCAGCTTGGTCCAGGGTTATAACTACGAGCAGTACTTC. Its translation is CASSLVQGYNYEQYF. The variable domain in full, completed from reference TRBV5-8 and TRBJ2-7, reads EAGVTQSPTHLIKTRGQQATLRCSPISGHTSVYWYQQALGLGLQFLLWYDEGEERNRGNFPPRFSGRQFPNYSSELNVNALELEDSALYLCASSLVQGYNYEQYFGPGTRLTVT.

This clone is labeled as medium-sized (0.01 to 0.1%). V gene TRBV3-1 combines with J gene TRBJ2-2; D not certain. This CDR3 has 15 amino acids. Germline V gene lookup returns CDR1 LGHDT and CDR2 YNNKEL (reference sequence). The germline V and J ends were trimmed by 0 bases and 5 bases, with 10 bases remaining between them. The CDR3 region is CASSQDGVVTGELFF. The CDR3 DNA is TGTGCCAGCAGCCAAGATGGGGTGGTTACCGGGGAGCTGTTTTTT.

The rearrangement links TRBV28 to TRBJ2-1; D is possibly TRBD1 or TRBD2 (5 bases each). This CDR3 has 15 residues. The germline V gene has CDR1 MDHEN and CDR2 SYDVKM. Trimming stripped 3 bases from V and 9 bases from J, with 18 bases between. The CDR3 region is CASSFTGTALGEQFF. The DNA for the CDR3 is TGTGCCAGCAGTTTTACCGGGACGGCCCTGGGTGAGCAGTTCTTC.

This clone appeared a few times. This chain connects TRBV19 to TRBJ2-7, with D unresolved. Between the trimmed V and J ends, which lost 5 bases and 0 bases, there was a span of 8 bases. Germline CDR1 LNHDA, CDR2 SQIVND (reference sequence). The CDR3 is 13 amino acids. The CDR3 reads CASSATLSYEQYF. The CDR3 DNA reads TGTGCCAGTAGTGCTACTCTCTCCTACGAGCAGTACTTC. The complete variable domain, with remaining parts taken from reference TRBV19 and TRBJ2-7, reads DGGITQSPKYLFRKEGQNVTLSCEQNLNHDAMYWYRQDPGQGLRLIYYSQIVNDFQKGDIAEGYSVSREKKESFPLTVTSAQKNPTAFYLCASSATLSYEQYFGPGTRLTVT.

The chain uses TRBV6-5 and TRBJ1-2; D possibly corresponds to TRBD1 (6 bases). The CDR3 runs 15 residues. Germline CDR1 reads MNHEY; CDR2 reads SVGAGI. V lost 2 bases and J 0 bases, leaving 10 bases between the germline ends. CDR3 amino acids: CASSYRGRPNYGYTF. CDR3 DNA: TGTGCCAGCAGTTACAGGGGGAGGCCTAACTATGGCTACACCTTC.

In this sample, this clone turned up a few times. This chain joins TRBV28 and TRBJ1-3, with no clear D. Deletions cut 1 base from V and 0 bases from J, with 13 bases between. CDR3 length equals 17 residues. Germline V CDR1 and CDR2: MDHEN, SYDVKM. DNA of the CDR3: TGTGCCAGCAGTTTATCATTCTCCTCGGACTCTGGAAACACCATATATTTT. Translating gives CASSLSFSSDSGNTIYF.

This chain uses TRBV4-2 with TRBJ1-3, with TRBD1 matching 7 bases. J was trimmed by 0 bases and V by 0 bases; bases with no gene match: 8. The CDR3 has 18 residues. CDR1 and CDR2 from the germline V gene are LGHNA and YNFKEQ. The CDR3, as DNA: TGTGCCAGCAGCCAAGAACGGGACAGCGGGCACTCTGGAAACACCATATATTTT. Translated, it gives CASSQERDSGHSGNTIYF.

This clone was recorded once. This chain uses TRBV13 with TRBJ1-1, with D possibly being TRBD1 (5 bases). V lost 6 bases, J lost 4 bases, and 9 bases lay in between. Germline V gene lookup returns CDR1 PRHDT and CDR2 FYEKMQ (reference sequence). CDR3 size: 12 residues. DNA of the CDR3: TGTGCCAGCAGAAGGAGGGGCACTGAAGCTTTCTTT. It is translated as CASRRRGTEAFF.

This clone is termed medium-sized. The chain joins TRBV6-1 to TRBJ2-5; tentatively, D is TRBD2 (5 bases). The CDR3 loop spans 14 amino acids. Trimming stripped 6 bases from V and 4 bases from J, with 15 bases between. Germline CDR1 reads MNHNS; CDR2 reads SASEGT. CDR3 region: CASRRVTLGETQYF. CDR3 nucleotide sequence: TGTGCCAGCAGGAGGGTTACTCTAGGAGAGACCCAGTACTTC.

The V gene is TRBV19, the J gene TRBJ1-2; 9 nucleotides agree with TRBD1. CDR1 is LNHDA, CDR2 SQIVND, per germline (reference sequence). Trimming cost V 8 bases and J 4 bases; bases outside gene matches: 2. The CDR3 totals 12 residues. In DNA form, the CDR3 reads TGTGCCAGTGAGGGACAGGGCTATGGCTACACCTTC. It specifies CASEGQGYGYTF.